The source of this TCR beta chain is a study of beta chain features in type 1 diabetes. The entirety of the isolated RNA underwent reverse transcription, so expressed TCRB transcripts were sequenced. Produced via immunoSEQ multiplex PCR; TCRdb's table is partial and in-frame only. The top ten hold about 0.042% of the sample, which has around 500,000 clones, roughly an eighth seen once. Sequencing used naive CD4+ T cells from blood. The receptor comes from a woman in her late teens or twenties in good health.

The CDR3 bases are TGTGCCAGTAGTATGCCACAGGACTACAATGAGCAGTTCTTC. This gives the protein CASSMPQDYNEQFF. This rearrangement joins TRBV19 to TRBJ2-1, with D perhaps TRBD1 (5 bases). V was shortened by 3 bases and J by 3 bases, with 9 bases between the two germline ends. CDR1 and CDR2 (germline): LNHDA, SQIVND (reference sequence). The CDR3 covers 14 residues.